Listed below are T cell receptor beta chains from one sample, sequenced in a study of CD8+CD57+ T cells in acquired aplastic anemia. TCRdb reprocessed the reads with MiXCR, giving one entry per CDR3 protein. The repertoire holds some 170,000 distinct CDR3 sequences, 65% to 75% seen once, with approximately 48% in the top ten. Sequenced material: sorted CD4+, CD8+, or CD8+CD57+ T cells (not recorded which) from PBMCs. The origin of the receptors is a human donor with aplastic anemia. Each CDR3 is given with its conserved first and last residue. The order of the fields is clone size, D gene, J gene, V gene, CDR3 protein, CDR3 DNA. D genes are given only for firm matches. Rows give clone size only sometimes, using once, few, many, or a class for an expanded clone.

>NA|NA|TRBJ2-4|TRBV9
CASSSSQGIQYF
TGTGCCAGCAGCTCTAGCCAAGGCATTCAGTACTTC
>NA|NA|TRBJ1-2|TRBV29-1
CSVRQLNYGYTF
TGCAGCGTACGACAGTTAAACTATGGCTACACCTTC
>NA|NA|TRBJ2-3|TRBV9
CASSVQGMRSTDTQYF
TGTGCCAGCAGCGTCCAGGGGATGAGAAGCACAGATACGCAGTATTTT
>many|TRBD1|TRBJ1-1|TRBV4-1
CASSQGRGQFTEAFF
TGCGCCAGCAGCCAAGGGAGGGGACAGTTCACTGAAGCTTTCTTT
>NA|TRBD2|TRBJ2-1|TRBV2
CASRLAGGLGEQFF
TGTGCCAGCAGACTAGCGGGGGGGTTAGGTGAGCAGTTTTTC
>NA|NA|TRBJ2-7|TRBV20-1
CSARDRGTYEQYF
TGCAGTGCTAGAGATCGGGGAACCTACGAGCAGTACTTC
>NA|NA|TRBJ2-3|TRBV24-1
CATSDPTTDTQYF
TGTGCCACCAGTGACCCGACCACAGATACGCAGTATTTT
>NA|NA|TRBJ1-2|TRBV6-2/TRBV6-3
CASSEGRYGYTF
TGTGCCAGCAGTGAAGGGAGATATGGCTACACCTTC
>NA|NA|TRBJ2-1|TRBV19
CASSIVELRSYNEQFF
TGTGCCAGTAGTATAGTAGAGCTTCGCTCCTACAATGAGCAGTTCTTC
>NA|NA|TRBJ2-7|TRBV6-5
CASSRGRAVAYEQYF
TGTGCCAGCAGCCGCGGCCGGGCGGTAGCCTACGAGCAGTACTTC
>NA|NA|TRBJ2-1|TRBV6-2/TRBV6-3
CASSVGEGSDEQFF
TGTGCCAGCAGTGTCGGCGAGGGGAGCGATGAGCAGTTCTTC
>many|NA|TRBJ1-2|TRBV28
CASSRPGWDNLSYGYTF
TGTGCCAGCAGTCGTCCCGGATGGGACAACCTTTCCTATGGCTACACCTTC
>NA|NA|TRBJ2-5|TRBV6-6
CATGVSQETQYF
TGTGCCACTGGGGTGAGCCAAGAGACCCAGTACTTC
>NA|NA|TRBJ2-7|TRBV7-9
CASSPLRGGADEQYF
TGTGCCAGCAGCCCCCTAAGAGGGGGGGCCGACGAGCAGTACTTC